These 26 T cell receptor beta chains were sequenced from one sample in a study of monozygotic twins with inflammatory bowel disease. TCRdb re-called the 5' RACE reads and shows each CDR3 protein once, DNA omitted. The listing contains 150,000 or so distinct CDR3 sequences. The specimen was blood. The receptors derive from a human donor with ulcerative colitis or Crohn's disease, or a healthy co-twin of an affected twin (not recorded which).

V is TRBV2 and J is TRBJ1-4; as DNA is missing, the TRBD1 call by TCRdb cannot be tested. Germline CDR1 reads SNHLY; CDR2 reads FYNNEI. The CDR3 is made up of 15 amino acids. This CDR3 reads CASERDRSTNEKLFF.

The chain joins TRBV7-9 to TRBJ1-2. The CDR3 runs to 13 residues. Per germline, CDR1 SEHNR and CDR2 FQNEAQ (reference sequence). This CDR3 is CASSLEGGYGYTF. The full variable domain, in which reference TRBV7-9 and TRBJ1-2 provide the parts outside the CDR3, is DTGVSQNPRHKITKRGQNVTFRCDPISEHNRLYWYRQTLGQGPEFLTYFQNEAQLEKSRLLSDRFSAERPKGSFSTLEIQRTEQGDSAMYLCASSLEGGYGYTFGSGTRLTVV.

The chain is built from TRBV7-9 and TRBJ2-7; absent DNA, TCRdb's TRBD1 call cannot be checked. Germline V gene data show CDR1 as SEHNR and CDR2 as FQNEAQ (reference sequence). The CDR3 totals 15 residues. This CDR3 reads CASGTWGTGDGEQYF.

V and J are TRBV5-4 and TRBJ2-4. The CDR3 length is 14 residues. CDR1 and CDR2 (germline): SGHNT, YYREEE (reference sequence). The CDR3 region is CASSLVGSKNIQYF.

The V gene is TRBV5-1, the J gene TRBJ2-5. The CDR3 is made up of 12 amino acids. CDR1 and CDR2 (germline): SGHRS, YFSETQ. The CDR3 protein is CASNPGQETQYF.

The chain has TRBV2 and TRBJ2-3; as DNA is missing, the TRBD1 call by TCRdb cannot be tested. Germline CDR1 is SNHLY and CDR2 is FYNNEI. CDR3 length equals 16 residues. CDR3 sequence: CASSEAWDRGTDTQYF. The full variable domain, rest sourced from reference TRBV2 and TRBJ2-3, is EPEVTQTPSHQVTQMGQEVILRCVPISNHLYFYWYRQILGQKVEFLVSFYNNEISEKSEIFDDQFSVERPDGSNFTLKIRSTKLEDSAMYFCASSEAWDRGTDTQYFGPGTRLTVL.

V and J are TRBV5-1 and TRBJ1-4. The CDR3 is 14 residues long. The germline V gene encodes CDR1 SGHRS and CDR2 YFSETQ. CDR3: CASSLVGTNEKLFF.

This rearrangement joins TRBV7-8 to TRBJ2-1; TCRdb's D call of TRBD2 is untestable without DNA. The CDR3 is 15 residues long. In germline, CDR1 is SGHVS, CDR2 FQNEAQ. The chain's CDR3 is CASSLLTLAGAEQFF.

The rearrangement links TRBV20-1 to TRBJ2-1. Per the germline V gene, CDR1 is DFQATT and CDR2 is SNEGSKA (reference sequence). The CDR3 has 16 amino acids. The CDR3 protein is CSMLGARSPVYNEQFF.

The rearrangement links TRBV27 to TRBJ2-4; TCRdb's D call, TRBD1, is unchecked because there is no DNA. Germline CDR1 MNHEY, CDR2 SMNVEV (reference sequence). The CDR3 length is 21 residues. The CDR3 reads CASSLDFRDRGSIAAKNMQYF.

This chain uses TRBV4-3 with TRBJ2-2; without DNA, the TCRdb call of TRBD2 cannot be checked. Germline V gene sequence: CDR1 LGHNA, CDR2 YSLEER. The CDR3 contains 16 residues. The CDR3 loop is CASSPNGGTVTGELFF.

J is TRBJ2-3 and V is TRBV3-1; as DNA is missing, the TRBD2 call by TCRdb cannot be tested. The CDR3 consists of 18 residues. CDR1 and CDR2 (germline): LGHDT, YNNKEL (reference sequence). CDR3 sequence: CASSRPPPRGRPQDTQYF.

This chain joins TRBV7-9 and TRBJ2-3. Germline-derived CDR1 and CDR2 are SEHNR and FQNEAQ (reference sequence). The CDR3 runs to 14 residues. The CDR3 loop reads CASSLGHYTDTQYF.

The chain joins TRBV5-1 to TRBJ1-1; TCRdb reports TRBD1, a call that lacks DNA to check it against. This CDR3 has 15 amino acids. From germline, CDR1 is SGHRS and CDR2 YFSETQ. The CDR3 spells CASSLAGKGHTEAFF.

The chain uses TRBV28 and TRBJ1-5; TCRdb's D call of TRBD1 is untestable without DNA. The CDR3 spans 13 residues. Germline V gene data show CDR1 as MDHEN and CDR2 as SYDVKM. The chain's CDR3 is CASTYEGNQPQHF. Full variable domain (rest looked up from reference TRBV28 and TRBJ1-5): DVKVTQSSRYLVKRTGEKVFLECVQDMDHENMFWYRQDPGLGLRLIYFSYDVKMKEKGDIPEGYSVSREKKERFSLILESASTNQTSMYLCASTYEGNQPQHFGDGTRLSIL.

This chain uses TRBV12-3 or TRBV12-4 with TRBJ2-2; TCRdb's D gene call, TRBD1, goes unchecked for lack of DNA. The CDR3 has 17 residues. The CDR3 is CASSLLVNRGQGGELFF.

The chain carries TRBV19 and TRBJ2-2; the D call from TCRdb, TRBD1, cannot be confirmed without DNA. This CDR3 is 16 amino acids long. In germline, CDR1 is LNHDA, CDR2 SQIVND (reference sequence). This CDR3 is CATYSVWTANTGELFF.

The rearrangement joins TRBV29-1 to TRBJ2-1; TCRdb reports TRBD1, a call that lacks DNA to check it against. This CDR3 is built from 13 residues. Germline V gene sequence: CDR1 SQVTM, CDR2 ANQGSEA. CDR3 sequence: CSVEVVQGNEQFF.

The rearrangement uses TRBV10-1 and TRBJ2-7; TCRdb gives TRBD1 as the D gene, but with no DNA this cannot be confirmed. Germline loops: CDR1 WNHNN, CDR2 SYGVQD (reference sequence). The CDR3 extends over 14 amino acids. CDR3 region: CASSESGQSAEQYF.

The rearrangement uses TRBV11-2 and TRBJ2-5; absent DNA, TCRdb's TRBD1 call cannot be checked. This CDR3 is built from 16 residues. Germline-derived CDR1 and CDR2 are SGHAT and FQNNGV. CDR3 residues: CASSLVGGTGKGTQYF.

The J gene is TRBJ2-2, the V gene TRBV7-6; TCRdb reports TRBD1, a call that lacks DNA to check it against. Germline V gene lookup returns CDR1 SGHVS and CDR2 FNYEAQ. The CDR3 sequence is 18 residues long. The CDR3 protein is CASSIMEGQKANTGELFF.

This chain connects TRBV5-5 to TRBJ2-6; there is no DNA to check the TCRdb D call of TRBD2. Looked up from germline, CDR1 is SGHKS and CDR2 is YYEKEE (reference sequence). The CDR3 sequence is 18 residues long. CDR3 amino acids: CASSLEGVVLSGANVLTF.

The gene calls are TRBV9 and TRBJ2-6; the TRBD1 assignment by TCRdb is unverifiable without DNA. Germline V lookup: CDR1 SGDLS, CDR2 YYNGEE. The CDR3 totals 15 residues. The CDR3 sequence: CASSVRGSGANVLTF. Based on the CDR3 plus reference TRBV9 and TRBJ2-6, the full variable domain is DSGVTQTPKHLITATGQRVTLRCSPRSGDLSVYWYQQSLDQGLQFLIQYYNGEERAKGNILERFSAQQFPDLHSELNLSSLELGDSALYFCASSVRGSGANVLTFGAGSRLTVL.

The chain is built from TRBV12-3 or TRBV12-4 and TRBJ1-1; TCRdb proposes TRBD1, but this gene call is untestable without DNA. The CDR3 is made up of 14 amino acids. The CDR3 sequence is CASVGDGMNTEAFF.

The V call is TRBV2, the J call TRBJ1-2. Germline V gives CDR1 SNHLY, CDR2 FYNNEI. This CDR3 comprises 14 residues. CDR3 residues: CASSEGRANYGYTF. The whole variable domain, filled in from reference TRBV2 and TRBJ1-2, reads EPEVTQTPSHQVTQMGQEVILRCVPISNHLYFYWYRQILGQKVEFLVSFYNNEISEKSEIFDDQFSVERPDGSNFTLKIRSTKLEDSAMYFCASSEGRANYGYTFGSGTRLTVV.

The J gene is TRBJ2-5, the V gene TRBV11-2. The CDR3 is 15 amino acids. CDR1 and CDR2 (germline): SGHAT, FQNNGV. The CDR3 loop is CASSLGHMPQETQYF.